These 15 T cell receptor beta chains were all obtained from the same sample, sequenced in a study of OX40 agonist ivuxolimab in advanced cancers. Libraries were prepared by immunoSEQ multiplex PCR; TCRdb keeps only in-frame clonotypes and omits some of them. The sample gives approximately 61,000 clones, approximately 93% of which show up once; under 20% is in the top ten. Specimen: CD4+ or CD8+ T cells sorted from blood, collected in a trial of the OX40 agonist ivuxolimab. These receptors all stem from an adult with an advanced solid tumor such as melanoma, head and neck, liver or kidney cancer.

This clone was counted between two and nine times. The chain combines TRBV6-1 with TRBJ2-7; the D gene is possibly TRBD1 (5 bases). The ends were cut back, 2 bases at V and 3 bases at J, with 14 bases in the middle. The CDR3 extends over 15 amino acids. From germline, CDR1 is MNHNS and CDR2 SASEGT. The DNA for the CDR3 is TGTGCCAGCAGTGAATCTGAGACAGCCAACTACGAGCAGTACTTC. Residues: CASSESETANYEQYF.

This chain links TRBV10-2 with TRBJ1-1, with D perhaps TRBD1 (5 bases). Trimming pared 5 bases from V and 1 base from J, leaving 8 bases between. The CDR3 covers 13 residues. CDR1 WSHSY and CDR2 SAAADI come from the germline V gene. CDR3 coding DNA: TGCGCCAGCAGTCCTGGGACGAACACTGAAGCTTTCTTT. Its protein product is CASSPGTNTEAFF.

This chain uses TRBV6-5 with TRBJ1-1; D ambiguous. V was shortened by 2 bases and J by 5 bases, with 9 bases between the two germline ends. CDR3 length equals 13 residues. Germline loops: CDR1 MNHEY, CDR2 SVGAGI. CDR3 coding DNA: TGTGCCAGCAGTTACACGCGGTGGACTGAAGCTTTCTTT. Its protein is CASSYTRWTEAFF.

The count of this clone is one. Here the CDR3 DNA reads TGTGCCAGCAGCTCGACTAGCGGGGGGTTATACGAGCAGTACTTC. It encodes CASSSTSGGLYEQYF. The chain links TRBV7-2 to TRBJ2-7; 13 positions agree with TRBD2. CDR1 and CDR2 from the germline V gene are SGHTA and FQGNSA. The J segment lost 4 bases and the V segment lost 4 bases, leaving 4 bases of the junction unmatched. The CDR3 has 15 residues.

V gene TRBV11-2 combines with J gene TRBJ1-1; 8 bases are a match to TRBD1. CDR1 is SGHAT, CDR2 FQNNGV, per germline. V gave up 1 base and J gave up 3 bases; unmatched junction bases: 1. The CDR3 contains 14 residues. The CDR3 spells CASSLATGDTEAFF. CDR3 sequence (DNA): TGTGCCAGCAGCTTAGCGACAGGGGACACTGAAGCTTTCTTT.

This clone was seen only once. J is TRBJ1-4 and V is TRBV19; 7 positions match TRBD1. The V and J ends lost 7 bases and 4 bases, in that order; junction bases with no gene match: 6. Germline lookup yields CDR1 LNHDA and CDR2 SQIVND (reference sequence). This CDR3 is built from 14 residues. CDR3 region: CASTSTGFNEKLFF. CDR3 sequence (DNA): TGTGCCAGTACCTCGACAGGGTTTAATGAAAAACTGTTTTTT.

There are a few counts of this clone. The rearrangement joins TRBV9 to TRBJ1-3, with D unresolved. With 3 bases removed from V and 0 bases from J, the gap between germline ends came to 13 bases. Germline V CDR1 and CDR2: SGDLS, YYNGEE. The CDR3 is made up of 16 amino acids. CDR3 nucleotides: TGTGCCAGCAGCGCCGAGCAGGCCAGCTCTGGAAACACCATATATTTT. Encoded protein: CASSAEQASSGNTIYF.

This chain links TRBV9 with TRBJ2-3, with TRBD2 matching over 7 bases. The CDR3 totals 16 residues. Germline V gene lookup returns CDR1 SGDLS and CDR2 YYNGEE. V gave up 3 bases and J gave up 0 bases; unmatched junction bases: 7. CDR3 coding DNA: TGTGCCAGCAGCGCCAGACTAGCCTTAAGCACAGATACGCAGTATTTT. Its translation: CASSARLALSTDTQYF.

For the CDR3, the DNA is TGTGCCAGCAGCTTGCGTTCAGGGGATGGCTACACCTTC. This translates into CASSLRSGDGYTF. This chain connects TRBV5-8 to TRBJ1-2, with D possibly TRBD1 on 6 matching bases. V was pared by 1 base and J by 6 bases, with 10 bases between. The CDR3 totals 13 residues. Germline V gene data show CDR1 as SGHTS and CDR2 as YDEGEE.

This chain connects TRBV19 to TRBJ2-1; a possible D gene is TRBD1 (5 bases). This CDR3 has 18 amino acids. The germline V gene has CDR1 LNHDA and CDR2 SQIVND (reference sequence). Between the trimmed V and J ends, which lost 9 bases and 4 bases, there was a span of 28 bases. The DNA of the CDR3 is TGTGCCAGCAGGGAAGAACCCAGTCCGACCGACCCGTACAATGAGCAGTTCTTC. This sequence encodes CASREEPSPTDPYNEQFF.

The chain couples TRBV11-2 to TRBJ1-1; D is undetermined. This CDR3 spans 12 amino acids. CDR1 and CDR2 from the germline V gene are SGHAT and FQNNGV. V was shortened by 1 base and J by 8 bases, with 8 bases between the two germline ends. DNA of the CDR3: TGTGCCAGCAGCTTAGCGCATGAGGAAGCTTTCTTT. The encoded protein is CASSLAHEEAFF.

The V and J genes are TRBV29-1 and TRBJ1-2; D ambiguous. Germline-derived CDR1 and CDR2 are SQVTM and ANQGSEA. The CDR3 has 12 amino acids. Trimming cost V 2 bases and J 5 bases, with 9 bases left between them. The CDR3 loop reads CSVEFHEYGYTF. CDR3 DNA: TGCAGCGTTGAATTCCATGAATATGGCTACACCTTC. Variable domain in full (rest from reference TRBV29-1 and TRBJ1-2): SAVISQKPSRDICQRGTSLTIQCQVDSQVTMMFWYRQQPGQSLTLIATANQGSEATYESGFVIDKFPISRPNLTFSTLTVSNMSPEDSSIYLCSVEFHEYGYTFGSGTRLTVV.

The chain couples TRBV6-1 to TRBJ1-5; TRBD1 matches at 7 bases. The CDR3 runs to 15 residues. Germline-derived CDR1 and CDR2 are MNHNS and SASEGT. Trimming took 2 bases from V and 3 from J; bases not matched to a gene: 4. The CDR3 DNA sequence: TGTGCCAGCAGTGAAATGGGACAGCCCAATCAGCCCCAGCATTTT. It is translated as CASSEMGQPNQPQHF.

The V call is TRBV5-6, the J call TRBJ1-1; no definite D call. The CDR3 totals 14 residues. V lost 0 bases and J 5 bases, leaving 11 bases between the germline ends. The V gene's germline CDR1 is SGHDT and CDR2 YYEEEE. In nucleotides, the CDR3 is TGTGCCAGCAGCTTGGCGCAGTCCCAAACTGAAGCTTTCTTT. Residues: CASSLAQSQTEAFF. Using reference TRBV5-6 and TRBJ1-1 for the parts outside the CDR3, the full variable domain is DAGVTQSPTHLIKTRGQQVTLRCSPKSGHDTVSWYQQALGQGPQFIFQYYEEEERQRGNFPDRFSGHQFPNYSSELNVNALLLGDSALYLCASSLAQSQTEAFFGQGTRLTVV.

This chain uses TRBV11-2 with TRBJ1-1, with D possibly being TRBD1 (5 bases). CDR3 length: 15 amino acids. The germline V gene encodes CDR1 SGHAT and CDR2 FQNNGV. The V end lost 5 bases, the J end lost 0 bases, and 13 bases lay between the germline ends. The CDR3 sequence: CASSPLAGMNTEAFF. As DNA, the CDR3 is TGTGCCAGCAGCCCCCTCGCAGGGATGAACACTGAAGCTTTCTTT.